This paragraph covers one T cell receptor (beta chain) sequence. Its antigen is currently unknown. Template-switch reactions added UMIs with a 6-nucleotide sample barcode. TCRdb processed the 5' RACE reads again and assigns one entry to each CDR3 protein, with no DNA. Its clone listing holds approximately 200,000 distinct CDR3 sequences. This sample is part of a study of monozygotic twins with inflammatory bowel disease. Study-wide results and caveats: IBD patients exhibited fewer clonotypes shared with other individuals than healthy twins, particularly with disease activity. None of the different T cell subtypes could be distinguished from one another.

Looked up from germline, CDR1 is MNHEY and CDR2 is SVGAGI. This CDR3 is 13 amino acids long. What was sequenced was blood. V gene TRBV6-5 combines with J gene TRBJ2-6. This receptor was obtained from a human donor with ulcerative colitis or Crohn's disease, or a healthy co-twin of an affected twin (not recorded which). The chain's CDR3 is CASSYSGDNVLTF.